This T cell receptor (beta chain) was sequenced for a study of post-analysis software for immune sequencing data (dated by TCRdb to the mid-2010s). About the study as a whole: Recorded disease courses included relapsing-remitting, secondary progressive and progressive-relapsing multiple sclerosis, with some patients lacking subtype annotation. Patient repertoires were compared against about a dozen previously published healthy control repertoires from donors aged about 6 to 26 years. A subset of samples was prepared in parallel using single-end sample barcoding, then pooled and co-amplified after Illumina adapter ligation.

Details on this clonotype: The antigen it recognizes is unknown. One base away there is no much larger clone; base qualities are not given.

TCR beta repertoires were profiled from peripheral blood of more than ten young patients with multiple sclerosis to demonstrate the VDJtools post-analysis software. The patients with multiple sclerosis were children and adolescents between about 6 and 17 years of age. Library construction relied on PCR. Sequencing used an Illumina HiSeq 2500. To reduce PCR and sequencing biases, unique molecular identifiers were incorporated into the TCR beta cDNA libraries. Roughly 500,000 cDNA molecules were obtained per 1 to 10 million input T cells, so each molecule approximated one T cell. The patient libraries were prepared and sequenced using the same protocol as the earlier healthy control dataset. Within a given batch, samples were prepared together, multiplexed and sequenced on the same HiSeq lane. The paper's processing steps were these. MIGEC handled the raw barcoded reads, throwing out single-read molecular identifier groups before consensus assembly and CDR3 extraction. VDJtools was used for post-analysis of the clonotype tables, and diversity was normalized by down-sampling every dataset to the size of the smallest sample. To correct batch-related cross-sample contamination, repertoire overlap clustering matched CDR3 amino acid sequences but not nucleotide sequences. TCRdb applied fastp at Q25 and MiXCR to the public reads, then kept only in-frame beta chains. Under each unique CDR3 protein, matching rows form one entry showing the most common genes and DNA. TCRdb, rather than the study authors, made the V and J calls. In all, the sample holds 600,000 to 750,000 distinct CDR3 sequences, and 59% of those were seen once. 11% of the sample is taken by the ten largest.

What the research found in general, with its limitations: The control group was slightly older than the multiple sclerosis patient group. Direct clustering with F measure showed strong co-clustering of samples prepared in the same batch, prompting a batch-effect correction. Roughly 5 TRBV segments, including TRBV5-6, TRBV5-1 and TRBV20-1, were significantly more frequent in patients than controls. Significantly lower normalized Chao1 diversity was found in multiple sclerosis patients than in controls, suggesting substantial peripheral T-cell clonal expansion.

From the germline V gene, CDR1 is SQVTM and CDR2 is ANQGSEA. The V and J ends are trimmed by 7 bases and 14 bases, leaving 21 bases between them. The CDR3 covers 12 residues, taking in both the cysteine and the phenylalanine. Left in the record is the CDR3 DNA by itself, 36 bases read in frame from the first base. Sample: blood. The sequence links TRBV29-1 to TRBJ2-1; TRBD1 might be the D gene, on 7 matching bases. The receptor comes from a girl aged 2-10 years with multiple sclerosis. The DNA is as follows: TGCAGCGCAGACTTGGGGGGACAGATTGAGTTCTTC. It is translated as CSADLGGQIEFF.